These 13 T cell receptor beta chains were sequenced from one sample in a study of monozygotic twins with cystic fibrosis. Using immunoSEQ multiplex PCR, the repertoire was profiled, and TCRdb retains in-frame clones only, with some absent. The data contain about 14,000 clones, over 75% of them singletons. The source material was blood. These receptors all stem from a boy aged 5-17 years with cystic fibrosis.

The CDR3 loop reads CASSEQGPYNEQFF. As DNA, the CDR3 is TGTGCCAGCAGTGAACAGGGCCCCTACAATGAGCAGTTCTTC. The chain joins TRBV2 to TRBJ2-1; TRBD1 is a possible D gene (5 bases). Germline V gene lookup returns CDR1 SNHLY and CDR2 FYNNEI. The CDR3 consists of 14 residues. V lost 2 bases to trimming and J lost 2 bases, with 7 bases between them. The whole variable domain, remainder taken from reference TRBV2 and TRBJ2-1, is EPEVTQTPSHQVTQMGQEVILRCVPISNHLYFYWYRQILGQKVEFLVSFYNNEISEKSEIFDDQFSVERPDGSNFTLKIRSTKLEDSAMYFCASSEQGPYNEQFFGPGTRLTVL.

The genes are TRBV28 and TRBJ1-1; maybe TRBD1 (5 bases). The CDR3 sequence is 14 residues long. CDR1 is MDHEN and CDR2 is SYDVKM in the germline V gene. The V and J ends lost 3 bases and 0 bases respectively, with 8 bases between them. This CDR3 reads CASSFTGLNTEAFF. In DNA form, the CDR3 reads TGTGCCAGCAGTTTTACAGGACTGAACACTGAAGCTTTCTTT.

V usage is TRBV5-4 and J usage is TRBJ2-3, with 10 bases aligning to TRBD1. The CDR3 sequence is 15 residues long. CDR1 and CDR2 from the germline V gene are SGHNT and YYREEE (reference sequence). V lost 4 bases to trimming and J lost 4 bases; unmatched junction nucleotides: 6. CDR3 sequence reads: CASSPDRGRADTQYF. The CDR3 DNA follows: TGTGCCAGCAGCCCAGACAGGGGGCGCGCAGATACGCAGTATTTT.

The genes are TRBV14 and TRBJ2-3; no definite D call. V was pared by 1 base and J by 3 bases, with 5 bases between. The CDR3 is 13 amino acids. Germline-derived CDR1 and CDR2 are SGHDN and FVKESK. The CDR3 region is CASSQGATDTQYF. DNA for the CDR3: TGTGCCAGCAGCCAAGGTGCAACAGATACGCAGTATTTT.

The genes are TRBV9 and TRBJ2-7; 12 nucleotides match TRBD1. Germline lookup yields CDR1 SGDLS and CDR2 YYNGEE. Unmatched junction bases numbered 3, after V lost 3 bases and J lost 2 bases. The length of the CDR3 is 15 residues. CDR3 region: CASSAGQGAAYEQYF. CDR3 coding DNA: TGTGCCAGCAGCGCGGGACAGGGGGCTGCCTACGAGCAGTACTTC.

CDR3: CASTLQGALNQPQHF. The CDR3 DNA is TGTGCCAGTACCCTACAGGGGGCCTTAAATCAGCCCCAGCATTTT. This chain connects TRBV6-1 to TRBJ1-5; 9 nucleotides match TRBD1. V lost 9 bases and J lost 4; bases outside the gene matches: 10. CDR1 and CDR2 from the germline V gene are MNHNS and SASEGT. The CDR3 runs to 15 residues.

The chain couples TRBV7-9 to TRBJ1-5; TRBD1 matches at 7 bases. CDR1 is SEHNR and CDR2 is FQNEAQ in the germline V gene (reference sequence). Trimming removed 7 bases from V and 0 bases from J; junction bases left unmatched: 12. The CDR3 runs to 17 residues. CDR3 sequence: CASTLGTDDNSNQPQHF. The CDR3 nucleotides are TGTGCCAGCACATTAGGGACAGACGATAATAGCAATCAGCCCCAGCATTTT.

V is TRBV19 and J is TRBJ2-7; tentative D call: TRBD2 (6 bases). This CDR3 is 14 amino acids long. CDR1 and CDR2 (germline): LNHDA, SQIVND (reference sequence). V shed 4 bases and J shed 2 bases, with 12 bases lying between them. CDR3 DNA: TGTGCCAGTAGTAGCGGGACGGCGCCCTACGAGCAGTACTTC. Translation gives CASSSGTAPYEQYF.

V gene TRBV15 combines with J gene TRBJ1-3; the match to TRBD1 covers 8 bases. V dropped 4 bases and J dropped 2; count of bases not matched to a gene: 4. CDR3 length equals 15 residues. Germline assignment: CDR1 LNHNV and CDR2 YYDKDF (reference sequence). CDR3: CATSTGQGAGNTIYF. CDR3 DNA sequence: TGTGCCACCAGCACCGGACAGGGTGCTGGAAACACCATATATTTT.

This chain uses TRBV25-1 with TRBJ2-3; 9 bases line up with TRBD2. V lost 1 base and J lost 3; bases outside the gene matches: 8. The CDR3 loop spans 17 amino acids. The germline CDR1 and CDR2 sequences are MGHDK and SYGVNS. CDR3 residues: CASSEWGSGGRTDTQYF. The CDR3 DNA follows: TGTGCCAGCAGTGAATGGGGTAGCGGGGGTCGGACAGATACGCAGTATTTT.

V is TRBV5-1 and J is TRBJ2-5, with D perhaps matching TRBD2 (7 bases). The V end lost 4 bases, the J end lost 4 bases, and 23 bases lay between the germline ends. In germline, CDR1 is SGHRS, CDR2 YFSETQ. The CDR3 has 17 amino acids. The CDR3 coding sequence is TGCGCCAGCAGCCCCCGGTCTAGGGGGTGGGGGGGAGAGACCCAGTACTTC. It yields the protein CASSPRSRGWGGETQYF.

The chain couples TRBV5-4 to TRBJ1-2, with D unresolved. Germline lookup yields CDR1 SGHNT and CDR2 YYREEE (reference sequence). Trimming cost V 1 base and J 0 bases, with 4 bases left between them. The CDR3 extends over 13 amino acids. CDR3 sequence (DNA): TGTGCCAGCAGCTTGAACGCTAACTATGGCTACACCTTC. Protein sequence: CASSLNANYGYTF.

This CDR3 is CASATSASGLYEQYF. CDR3 bases: TGCGCCAGCGCTACCTCGGCTAGCGGTCTCTACGAGCAGTACTTC. This sequence joins TRBV4-1 and TRBJ2-7, with 7 bases identical to TRBD2. The germline gives CDR1 MGHRA, CDR2 YSYEKL. J lost 3 bases, V lost 8 bases, and 13 bases had no gene match. There are 15 residues in the CDR3.